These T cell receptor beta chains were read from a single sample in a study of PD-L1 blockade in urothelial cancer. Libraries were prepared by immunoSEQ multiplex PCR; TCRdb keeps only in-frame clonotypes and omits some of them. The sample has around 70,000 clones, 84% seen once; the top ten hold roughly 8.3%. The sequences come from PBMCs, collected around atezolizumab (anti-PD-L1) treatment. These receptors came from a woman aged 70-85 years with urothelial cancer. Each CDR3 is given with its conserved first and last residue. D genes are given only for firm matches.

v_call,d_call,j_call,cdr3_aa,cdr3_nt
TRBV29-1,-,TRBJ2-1,CSVALLPGTIYNEQFF,TGCAGCGTTGCGCTCCTGCCCGGGACAATCTACAATGAGCAGTTCTTC
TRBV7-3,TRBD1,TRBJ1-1,CASSLTGTGNTEAFF,TGTGCCAGCAGCTTAACCGGGACAGGGAACACTGAAGCTTTCTTT
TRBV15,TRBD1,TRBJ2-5,CATTKGTAEVETQYF,TGTGCCACCACCAAAGGGACAGCCGAAGTAGAGACCCAGTACTTC
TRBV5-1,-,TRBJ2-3,CASSLGGDGDTQYF,TGCGCCAGCAGCTTAGGCGGGGACGGAGATACGCAGTATTTT
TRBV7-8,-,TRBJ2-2,CASSLVGNSGTGELFF,TGTGCCAGCAGCTTAGTCGGGAACTCCGGCACCGGGGAGCTGTTTTTT
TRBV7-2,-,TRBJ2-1,CASSISGQGWGNEQFF,TGTGCCAGCAGCATCTCCGGCCAGGGATGGGGCAATGAGCAGTTCTTC
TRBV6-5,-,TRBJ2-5,CASSSSSGDGETQYF,TGTGCCAGCAGTTCGAGTAGCGGAGACGGGGAGACCCAGTACTTC
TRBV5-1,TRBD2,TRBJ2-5,CASSPGGPETQYF,TGCGCCAGCAGCCCGGGGGGGCCGGAGACCCAGTACTTC
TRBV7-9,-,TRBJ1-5,CASSLDSPPQHF,TGTGCCAGCAGCTTAGACAGTCCACCCCAGCATTTT
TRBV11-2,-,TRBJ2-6,CASSWAGANVLTF,TGTGCCAGCAGCTGGGCCGGGGCCAACGTCCTGACTTTC
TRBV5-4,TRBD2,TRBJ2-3,CASSRSGVSTDTQYF,TGTGCCAGCAGCCGGAGCGGGGTTAGCACAGATACGCAGTATTTT
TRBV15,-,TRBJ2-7,CATSRGRSSYEQYF,TGTGCCACCAGCAGAGGCAGAAGCTCCTACGAGCAGTACTTC
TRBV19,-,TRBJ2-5,CASSIAGNQETQYF,TGTGCCAGTAGTATAGCAGGGAACCAAGAGACCCAGTACTTC
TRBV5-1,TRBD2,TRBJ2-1,CASSSASGPAYNEQFF,TGCGCCAGCAGCTCTGCTAGCGGGCCGGCCTACAATGAGCAGTTCTTC
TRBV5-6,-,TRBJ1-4,CASSPAGVTNEKLFF,TGTGCCAGCAGCCCGGCAGGGGTCACTAATGAAAAACTGTTTTTT
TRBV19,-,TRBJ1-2,CASSPVLLYGYTF,TGTGCCAGTAGTCCAGTGCTCCTTTATGGCTACACCTTC
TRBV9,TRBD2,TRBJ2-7,CASTGRGGTHEQYF,TGTGCCAGCACGGGGCGGGGAGGGACCCACGAGCAGTACTTC
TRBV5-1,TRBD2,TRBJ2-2,CASSWSGRVGSGELFF,TGCGCCAGCAGCTGGAGCGGGAGGGTCGGATCGGGGGAGCTGTTTTTT
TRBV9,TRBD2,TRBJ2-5,CASSVQTGGSETQYF,TGTGCCAGCAGCGTACAGACCGGGGGGTCGGAGACCCAGTACTTC
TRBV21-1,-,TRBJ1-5,CASSKQGAFGNQPQHF,TGTGCCAGCAGCAAACAGGGGGCCTTTGGCAATCAGCCCCAGCATTTT
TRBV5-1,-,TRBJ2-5,CASSGGETQYF,TGCGCCAGCAGCGGGGGGGAGACCCAGTACTTC
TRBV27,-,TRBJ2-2,CASNPRRASNTGELFF,TGTGCCAGCAACCCACGGAGGGCGTCGAACACCGGGGAGCTGTTTTTT
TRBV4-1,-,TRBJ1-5,CASSQVQGTNQPQHF,TGCGCCAGCAGCCAGGTACAGGGAACCAATCAGCCCCAGCATTTT
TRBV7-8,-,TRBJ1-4,CASSLNSERNEKLFF,TGTGCCAGCAGCTTAAATTCGGAGCGGAACGAAAAACTGTTTTTT
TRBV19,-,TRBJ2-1,CASSISLAPPGEQFF,TGTGCCAGTAGTATAAGTTTGGCCCCCCCAGGTGAGCAGTTCTTC
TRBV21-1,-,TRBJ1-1,CARGGAWTEAFF,TGTGCCAGGGGGGGGGCGTGGACTGAAGCTTTCTTT
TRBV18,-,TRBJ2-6,CASSPLHSGANVLTF,TGTGCCAGCTCACCATTACACTCTGGGGCCAACGTCCTGACTTTC
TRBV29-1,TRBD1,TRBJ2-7,CSVSTTLRDSRYEQYF,TGCAGCGTTTCGACGACTCTACGGGACAGTCGATACGAGCAGTACTTC
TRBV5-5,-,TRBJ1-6,CASSLGLREGSPLHF,TGTGCCAGCAGCTTGGGGCTCAGGGAAGGGTCACCCCTCCACTTT